This T cell receptor (beta chain) was identified in a study of shared clonotypes between healthy human individuals. Terminally differentiated effector memory CD45RA+ cells were excluded by CCR7 positive selection of CD45RO-negative cells. CDR1 and CDR2 from the germline V gene are ENHRY and SYGVKD. Trimming took off 2 bases at V and 6 bases at J, with 5 bases between the two ends. This CDR3 has 12 amino acids. Authors' data handling: ImmunoSEQ yielded junction-only sequences lacking quality scores, so filtering differed. The method was immunoSEQ multiplex PCR; TCRdb's version includes in-frame clones alone and lacks a portion of them. V and J calls and clone size follow that table, whereas D and trimming were derived from the DNA. Of around 1.9 million clones in the sample, approximately 94% were seen once.

Input material: naive CD8+ T cells from PBMCs. The source of this sequence is a young man in good health. Some clones in this sample may be carry-over from other donors' samples. This sequence joins TRBV10-3 and TRBJ1-5, with D hard to call. In DNA form, the CDR3 reads TGTGCCATCAGTGAGGTCCGTCAGCCCCAGCATTTT. Amino acid sequence: CAISEVRQPQHF.